One and the same sample provided the 28 T cell receptor beta chains below, sequenced in a study of vaccination and CD4 T cells after COVID-19. Their cognate antigens are unknown. Treatment: roughly ten-day PBMC culture with coronavirus spike peptide pools or control peptides (ViraFEST assay). Researchers used the Oncomine TCR Beta short-read assay to sequence DNA from cultured CD4+ T cells. TCRdb re-analysed the PCR reads in MiXCR, keeping a single row per CDR3 protein. This table holds more than 2,500 distinct CDR3 sequences, under 55% found once. The sequencing sample was made of CD4+ T cells from blood, cultured in vitro. Receptors were obtained from a human donor who had recovered from COVID-19.

This clonotype has a single count. The junction departs from germline at one end; a sequencing error may be responsible. The chain joins TRBV20-1 to TRBJ2-2; 8 bases fit TRBD2. This CDR3 is 16 amino acids long. Germline CDR1 and CDR2: DFQATT and SNEGSKA (reference sequence). The CDR3 DNA reads as TGCAGTGCTAGAGTCACCGGGAGGGGAAACACCGAGGAGCTGTTTTTT. Amino acid sequence: CSARVTGRGNTEELFF.

The gene calls are TRBV7-9 and TRBJ2-2, with D hard to call. Germline V lookup: CDR1 SEHNR, CDR2 FQNEAQ (reference sequence). The V gene lost 6 bases and the J gene lost 5 bases, with 25 bases spanning the gap. This CDR3 is built from 18 residues. The DNA for the CDR3 is TGTGCCAGCAGTCCAAGGGCACGAGCGCGTTTTGAAACCGGGGAGCTGTTTTTT. Amino acid sequence: CASSPRARARFETGELFF.

The genes are TRBV10-3 and TRBJ2-1; 7 bases line up with TRBD1. The V segment lost 8 bases and the J segment 0 bases; nucleotides outside the gene matches: 7. The length of the CDR3 is 15 residues. Germline CDR1 reads ENHRY; CDR2 reads SYGVKD. CDR3 DNA: TGTGCCATCGGACAGGTCCGGAGCTCCTACAATGAGCAGTTCTTC. Translated: CAIGQVRSSYNEQFF.

The CDR3 protein is CASTIQGAPVGYTF. CDR3 nucleotides: TGTGCCAGCACCATACAGGGGGCTCCCGTTGGCTACACCTTC. The chain uses TRBV28 and TRBJ1-2; 9 nucleotides match TRBD1. V lost 7 bases, J lost 7 bases, and 10 bases stayed unmatched. CDR1 is MDHEN and CDR2 is SYDVKM in the germline V gene. CDR3 length: 14 amino acids.

By sample share, this clonotype is medium-sized (0.01 to 0.1%). The rearrangement joins TRBV12-3 or TRBV12-4 to TRBJ2-4, with D possibly TRBD1 on 7 matching bases. V shed 6 bases and J shed 6 bases, with 18 bases lying between them. The CDR3 contains 15 residues. The CDR3 nucleotides are TGTGCCAGCAGCAACCGGACAGGAGGGGGAAACATTCAGTACTTC. It codes for CASSNRTGGGNIQYF.

This clonotype was detected a few times. This chain connects TRBV6-5 to TRBJ2-7; TRBD1 aligns across 8 bases. This CDR3 comprises 15 residues. Looked up from germline, CDR1 is MNHEY and CDR2 is SVGAGI. After removal of 2 bases from V and 0 bases from J, the junction contained 3 bases not matched to a gene. The CDR3 DNA is TGTGCCAGCAGTTACGGTGGGACAGGCTCCTACGAGCAGTACTTC. Translation: CASSYGGTGSYEQYF.

This chain links TRBV21-1 with TRBJ2-3; TRBD1 is taken as the D call from the table, unchecked against the DNA. TRBV21-1 is assigned pseudogene status. There are 17 residues in the CDR3. The CDR3 sequence is CASRPIHTLGTTDTQYF. Written as DNA, the CDR3 is TGTGCCAGCAGGCCCATTCATACCCTGGGCACCACAGATACGCAGTATTTT.

This chain connects TRBV18 to TRBJ2-2; D ambiguous. The CDR3 runs to 14 residues. Germline CDR1 is KGHSH and CDR2 is LQKENI. Trimming removed 5 bases at V and 3 bases at J, with 10 bases between. CDR3: CASSNNEYTGELFF. CDR3 DNA: TGTGCCAGCTCAAACAACGAGTACACCGGGGAGCTGTTTTTT.

The chain uses TRBV7-2 and TRBJ2-2; no clear D gene. The CDR3 loop spans 14 amino acids. Germline CDR1 SGHTA, CDR2 FQGNSA. Trimming took off 6 bases at V and 6 bases at J, with 14 bases between the two ends. This CDR3 reads CASRSEPFAGELFF. CDR3 DNA sequence: TGTGCCAGCAGGAGCGAACCCTTCGCCGGGGAGCTGTTTTTT.

This sequence joins TRBV5-3 and TRBJ1-2; TRBD1 might be the D (5 bases). TRBV5-3 is marked as an open reading frame, function uncertain. CDR3 size: 14 residues. V was clipped by 3 bases and J by 3 bases, with 12 bases between them. In DNA, the CDR3 is TGTGCCAGAAGCTCCCCAGGGATTGACTATGGCTACACCTTC. The encoded protein is CARSSPGIDYGYTF.

This chain uses TRBV29-1 with TRBJ1-1; D gene unclear. The CDR3 covers 13 residues. Trimming removed 8 bases from V and 2 bases from J, with 15 bases in between. In germline, CDR1 is SQVTM, CDR2 ANQGSEA. CDR3 sequence (DNA): TGCAGCCTTCGGGCAGGCTATAACACTGAAGCTTTCTTT. It specifies CSLRAGYNTEAFF.

The chain employs TRBV12-3 or TRBV12-4 and TRBJ1-2; D uncertain. Trimming cost V 8 bases and J 2 bases, with 18 bases left between them. CDR3 length equals 15 residues. CDR3 amino acids: CASPLGPGPNYGYTF. CDR3 nucleotide sequence: TGTGCCAGCCCGCTCGGGCCCGGGCCCAACTATGGCTACACCTTC.

This clonotype was counted a few times. This chain connects TRBV20-1 to TRBJ2-3; D possibly corresponds to TRBD2 (5 bases). V was pared by 0 bases and J by 3 bases, with 10 bases between. The CDR3 is made up of 14 amino acids. The germline gives CDR1 DFQATT, CDR2 SNEGSKA (reference sequence). CDR3 region: CSARDYAGTDTQYF. CDR3 coding DNA: TGCAGTGCTAGAGATTATGCGGGTACAGATACGCAGTATTTT.

Regarding this clonotype: The junction does not match germline at one end; this may be a read error. The CDR3 DNA follows: TGTGCCAGCAGTTCCCGGCAGGGGGCAACGGACTTC. Translation gives CASSSRQGATDF. The rearrangement joins TRBV6-2 or TRBV6-3 to TRBJ2-7; TRBD1 agrees at 8 bases. CDR1 is MNHEY, CDR2 SVGEGT, per germline. The CDR3 covers 12 residues.

With respect to this clonotype: At one boundary the junction diverges from the germline segment, which might be a read error. The chain couples TRBV6-5 to TRBJ1-6, with D unresolved. The CDR3 spans 14 residues. Germline CDR1 and CDR2: MNHEY and SVGAGI. DNA of the CDR3: TGTGCTAGCAGTTACAACGGGGTTGGGTCACCCCTCCACTTT. Residues: CASSYNGVGSPLHF.

This chain joins TRBV30 and TRBJ2-7, with 7 bases aligning to TRBD1. The J segment lost 1 base and the V segment lost 5 bases, leaving 2 bases of the junction unmatched. The CDR3 runs 12 residues. Germline CDR1 is GTSNPN and CDR2 is SVGIG (reference sequence). CDR3 bases: TGTGCCTGGGGCAGGGGGTCCTACGAGCAGTACTTC. This encodes CAWGRGSYEQYF.

The V and J genes are TRBV15 and TRBJ1-5; maybe TRBD1 (5 bases). V lost 4 bases, J lost 7 bases, and 17 bases lay in between. CDR3 size: 15 residues. CDR1 is LNHNV, CDR2 YYDKDF, per germline (reference sequence). CDR3 sequence (DNA): TGTGCCACCAGCACTGGGGACTTTTCGGGGCAGCCCCAGCATTTT. Residues: CATSTGDFSGQPQHF. Drawing the rest from reference TRBV15 and TRBJ1-5, the complete variable domain is DAMVIQNPRYQVTQFGKPVTLSCSQTLNHNVMYWYQQKSSQAPKLLFHYYDKDFNNEADTPDNFQSRRPNTSFCFLDIRSPGLGDTAMYLCATSTGDFSGQPQHFGDGTRLSIL.

This chain connects TRBV7-8 to TRBJ2-7; 7 bases fit TRBD1. The ends lost 5 bases at V and 7 bases at J; junction bases unmatched: 11. This CDR3 region has 14 residues. CDR1 is SGHVS and CDR2 is FQNEAQ in the germline V gene. The CDR3 DNA is TGTGCCAGCAGCCCGAGGGGGCCTAGGCGTGAGCAGTACTTC. Its protein is CASSPRGPRREQYF. The entire variable domain, with the rest obtained from reference TRBV7-8 and TRBJ2-7, is as follows: GAGVSQSPRYKVAKRGQDVALRCDPISGHVSLFWYQQALGQGPEFLTYFQNEAQLDKSGLPSDRFFAERPEGSVSTLKIQRTQQEDSAVYLCASSPRGPRREQYFGPGTRLTVT.

In its sample, this clonotype is medium-sized (0.01 to 0.1%). The chain is built from TRBV20-1 and TRBJ1-2, with D uncertain. CDR1 DFQATT and CDR2 SNEGSKA come from the germline V gene (reference sequence). CDR3 size: 13 residues. Trimming removed 3 bases at V and 2 bases at J, with 10 bases between. In nucleotides, the CDR3 is TGCAGTGCTAGGAGTCGGTCAAACTATGGCTACACCTTC. It is translated as CSARSRSNYGYTF.

The chain uses TRBV19 and TRBJ2-1; TRBD2 matches 10 bases. The V gene end was trimmed by 2 bases and the J gene end by 6 bases; junction bases not matched to a gene: 4. The CDR3 runs 15 residues. Germline lookup yields CDR1 LNHDA and CDR2 SQIVND (reference sequence). DNA for the CDR3: TGTGCCAGTAGTATACAGCGGGGGGGGCCCAATGAGCAGTTCTTC. It translates to CASSIQRGGPNEQFF.

The chain has TRBV4-1 and TRBJ1-3; D unclear. Germline V gene data show CDR1 as MGHRA and CDR2 as YSYEKL. The CDR3 length is 17 residues. Trimming took off 4 bases at V and 0 bases at J, with 16 bases between the two ends. The CDR3 DNA reads as TGCGCCAGCAGCCGAAGTGCACAGTCCCTCTCTGGAAACACCATATATTTT. This gives the protein CASSRSAQSLSGNTIYF.

This clonotype appeared a few times. J is TRBJ2-3 and V is TRBV20-1; the match to TRBD2 covers 16 bases. The CDR3 length is 18 residues. Per the germline V gene, CDR1 is DFQATT and CDR2 is SNEGSKA (reference sequence). The J segment lost 4 bases and the V segment lost 5 bases, leaving 12 bases of the junction unmatched. The chain's CDR3 is CSAPLGLAGGPSSDTQYF. In nucleotides, the CDR3 is TGCAGTGCTCCCCTGGGACTAGCGGGAGGGCCCTCGTCAGATACGCAGTATTTT.

This clonotype showed up just a few times. The chain combines TRBV12-3 or TRBV12-4 with TRBJ1-2; 9 nucleotides line up with TRBD1. J gave up 4 bases and V 4 bases, and 7 bases lay outside the gene matches. This CDR3 is 15 amino acids long. The CDR3 loop reads CASSSRRQGGYGYTF. The CDR3 DNA follows: TGTGCCAGCAGTTCTCGTCGACAGGGGGGCTATGGCTACACCTTC.

The count of this clonotype is one. The V gene is TRBV28, the J gene TRBJ2-7; D uncertain. CDR1 MDHEN and CDR2 SYDVKM come from the germline V gene. The CDR3 is 11 amino acids. V shed 2 bases and J shed 4 bases, with 3 bases lying between them. CDR3 nucleotide sequence: TGTGCCAGCAGTTTAGGGTACGAGCAGTACTTC. Protein sequence: CASSLGYEQYF.

This rearrangement joins TRBV7-9 to TRBJ2-5, with a weak D call TRBD2 (5 bases). This CDR3 comprises 14 residues. The V gene lost 4 bases and the J gene lost 5 bases, with 14 bases spanning the gap. Germline-derived CDR1 and CDR2 are SEHNR and FQNEAQ (reference sequence). CDR3 residues: CASSSGVTGETQYF. CDR3 nucleotides: TGTGCCAGCAGCTCAGGTGTGACGGGGGAGACCCAGTACTTC.

This chain connects TRBV12-5 to TRBJ1-1; 7 bases agree with TRBD1. The CDR3 is 15 residues long. The V and J ends lost 5 bases and 5 bases, in that order; junction bases with no gene match: 11. Per germline, CDR1 LGHNT and CDR2 FRNRAP. The CDR3 DNA reads as TGTGCTAGTGGTCGACAGGGCATCAGGGGAACTGAAGCTTTCTTT. Translating gives CASGRQGIRGTEAFF.

V is TRBV5-1 and J is TRBJ2-7; D call uncertain. Trimming cost V 0 bases and J 0 bases, with 10 bases left between them. The CDR3 runs to 15 residues. Germline V CDR1 and CDR2: SGHRS, YFSETQ. CDR3 region: CASSLAVDSSYEQYF. CDR3 sequence (DNA): TGCGCCAGCAGCTTGGCTGTTGATAGCTCCTACGAGCAGTACTTC.

This clonotype turned up a few times. The chain uses TRBV7-6 and TRBJ1-1, with 9 bases matching TRBD1. CDR3 length: 15 amino acids. Germline V CDR1 and CDR2: SGHVS, FNYEAQ. The junction had 2 bases not matched to a gene; V was cut back by 3 bases and J by 0 bases. In DNA form, the CDR3 reads TGTGCCAGCAGCTTCGGGACAGGGATGAACACTGAAGCTTTCTTT. As protein: CASSFGTGMNTEAFF.